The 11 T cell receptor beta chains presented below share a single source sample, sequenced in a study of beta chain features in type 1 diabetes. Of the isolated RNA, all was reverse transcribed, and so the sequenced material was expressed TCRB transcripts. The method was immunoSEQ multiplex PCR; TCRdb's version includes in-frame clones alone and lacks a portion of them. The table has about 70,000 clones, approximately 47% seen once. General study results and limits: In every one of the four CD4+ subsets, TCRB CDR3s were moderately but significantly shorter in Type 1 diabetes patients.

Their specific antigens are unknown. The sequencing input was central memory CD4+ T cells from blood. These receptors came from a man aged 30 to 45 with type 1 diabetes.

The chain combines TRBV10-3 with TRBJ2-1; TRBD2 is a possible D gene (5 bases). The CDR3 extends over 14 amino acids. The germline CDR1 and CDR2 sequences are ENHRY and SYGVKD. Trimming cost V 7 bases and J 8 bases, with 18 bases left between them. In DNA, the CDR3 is TGTGCCATCACCGAGGGAACCGCTCGGGATGAGCAGTTCTTC. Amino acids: CAITEGTARDEQFF.

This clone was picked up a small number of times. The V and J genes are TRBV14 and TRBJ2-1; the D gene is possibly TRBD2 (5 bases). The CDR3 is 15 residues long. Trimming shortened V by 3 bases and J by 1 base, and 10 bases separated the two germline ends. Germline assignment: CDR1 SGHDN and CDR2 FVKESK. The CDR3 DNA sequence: TGTGCCAGCAGCCAGGAGGCAGGATCCTACAATGAGCAGTTCTTC. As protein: CASSQEAGSYNEQFF. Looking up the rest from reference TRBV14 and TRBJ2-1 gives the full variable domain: EAGVTQFPSHSVIEKGQTVTLRCDPISGHDNLYWYRRVMGKEIKFLLHFVKESKQDESGMPNNRFLAERTGGTYSTLKVQPAELEDSGVYFCASSQEAGSYNEQFFGPGTRLTVL.

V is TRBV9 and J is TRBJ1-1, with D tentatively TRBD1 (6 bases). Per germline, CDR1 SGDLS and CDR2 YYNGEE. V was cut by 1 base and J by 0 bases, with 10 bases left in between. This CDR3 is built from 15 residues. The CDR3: CASSVRGGVNTEAFF. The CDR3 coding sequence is TGTGCCAGCAGCGTAAGAGGGGGAGTGAACACTGAAGCTTTCTTT.

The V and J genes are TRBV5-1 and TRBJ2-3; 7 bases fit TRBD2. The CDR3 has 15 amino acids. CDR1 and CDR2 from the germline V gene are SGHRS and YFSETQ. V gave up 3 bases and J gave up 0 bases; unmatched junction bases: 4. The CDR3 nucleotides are TGCGCCAGCAGCTCTACTAGCGCTAGCACAGATACGCAGTATTTT. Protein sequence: CASSSTSASTDTQYF.

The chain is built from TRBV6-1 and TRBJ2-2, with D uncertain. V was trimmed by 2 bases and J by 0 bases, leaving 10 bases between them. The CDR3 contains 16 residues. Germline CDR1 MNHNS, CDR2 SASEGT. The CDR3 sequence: CASSERQVANTGELFF. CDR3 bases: TGTGCCAGCAGTGAACGGCAGGTCGCGAACACCGGGGAGCTGTTTTTT.

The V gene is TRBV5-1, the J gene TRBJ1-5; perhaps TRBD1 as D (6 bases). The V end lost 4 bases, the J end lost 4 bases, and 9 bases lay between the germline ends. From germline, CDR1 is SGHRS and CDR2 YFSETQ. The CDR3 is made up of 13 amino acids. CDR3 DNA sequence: TGCGCCAGCAGCCCCCAGGGGAATCAGCCCCAGCATTTT. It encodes CASSPQGNQPQHF.

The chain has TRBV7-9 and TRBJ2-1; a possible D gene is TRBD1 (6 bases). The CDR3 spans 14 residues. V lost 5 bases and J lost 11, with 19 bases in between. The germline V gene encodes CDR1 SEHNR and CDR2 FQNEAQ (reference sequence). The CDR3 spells CASSPHLDRDKQFF. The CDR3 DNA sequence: TGTGCCAGCAGCCCTCATCTAGACCGGGACAAGCAGTTCTTC.

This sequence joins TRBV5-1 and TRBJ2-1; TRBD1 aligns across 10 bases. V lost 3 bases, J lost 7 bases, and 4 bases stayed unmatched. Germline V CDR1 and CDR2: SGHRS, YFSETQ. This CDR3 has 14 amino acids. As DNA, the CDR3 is TGCGCCAGCAGCTATGGGACAGGGGTGAATGAGCAGTTCTTC. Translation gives CASSYGTGVNEQFF.

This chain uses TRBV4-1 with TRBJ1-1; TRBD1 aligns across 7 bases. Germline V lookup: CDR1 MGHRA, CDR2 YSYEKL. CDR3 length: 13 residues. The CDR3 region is CAVGQFMNTEAFF. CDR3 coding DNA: TGCGCAGTGGGACAGTTCATGAACACTGAAGCTTTCTTT.

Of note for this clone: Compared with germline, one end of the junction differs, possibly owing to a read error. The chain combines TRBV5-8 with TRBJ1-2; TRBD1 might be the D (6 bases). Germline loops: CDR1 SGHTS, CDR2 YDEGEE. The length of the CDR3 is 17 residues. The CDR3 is CASTLGAGARPNYGYTF. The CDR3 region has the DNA TGTGCCAGCACCTTGGGGGCAGGGGCCCGGCCTAACTATGGCTACACCTTC.

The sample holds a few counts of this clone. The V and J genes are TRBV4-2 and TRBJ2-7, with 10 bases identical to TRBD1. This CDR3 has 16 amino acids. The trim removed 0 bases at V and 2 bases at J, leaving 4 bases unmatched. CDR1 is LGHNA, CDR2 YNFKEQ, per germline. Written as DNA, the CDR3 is TGTGCCAGCAGCCAAGAGGGACAGGGGAGAACCTACGAGCAGTACTTC. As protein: CASSQEGQGRTYEQYF.